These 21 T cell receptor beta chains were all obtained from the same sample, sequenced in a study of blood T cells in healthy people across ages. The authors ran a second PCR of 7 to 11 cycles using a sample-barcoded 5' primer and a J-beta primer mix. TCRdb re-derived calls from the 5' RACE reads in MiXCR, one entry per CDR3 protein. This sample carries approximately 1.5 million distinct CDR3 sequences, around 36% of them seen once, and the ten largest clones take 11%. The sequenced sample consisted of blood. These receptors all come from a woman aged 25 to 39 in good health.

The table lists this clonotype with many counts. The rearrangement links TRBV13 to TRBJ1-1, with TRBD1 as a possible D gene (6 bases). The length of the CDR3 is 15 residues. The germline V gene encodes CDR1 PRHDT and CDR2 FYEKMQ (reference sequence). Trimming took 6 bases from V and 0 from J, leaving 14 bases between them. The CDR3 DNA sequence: TGTGCCAGCAGGGTCCGAGGGGGGATGAACACTGAAGCTTTCTTT. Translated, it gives CASRVRGGMNTEAFF.

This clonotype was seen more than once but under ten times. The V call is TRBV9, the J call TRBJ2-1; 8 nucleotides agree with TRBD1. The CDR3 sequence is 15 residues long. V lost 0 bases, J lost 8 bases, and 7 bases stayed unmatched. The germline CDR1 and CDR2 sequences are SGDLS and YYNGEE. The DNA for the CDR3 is TGTGCCAGCAGCGTAGATCGGGGCAGGGGGCATGAGCAGTTCTTC. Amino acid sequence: CASSVDRGRGHEQFF.

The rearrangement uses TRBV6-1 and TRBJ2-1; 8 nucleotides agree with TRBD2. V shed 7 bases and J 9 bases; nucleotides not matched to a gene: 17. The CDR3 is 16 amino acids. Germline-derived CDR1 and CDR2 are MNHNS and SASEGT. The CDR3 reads CASTDSGESYLTEQFF. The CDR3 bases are TGTGCCAGCACTGATAGCGGGGAATCTTATCTAACTGAGCAGTTCTTC.

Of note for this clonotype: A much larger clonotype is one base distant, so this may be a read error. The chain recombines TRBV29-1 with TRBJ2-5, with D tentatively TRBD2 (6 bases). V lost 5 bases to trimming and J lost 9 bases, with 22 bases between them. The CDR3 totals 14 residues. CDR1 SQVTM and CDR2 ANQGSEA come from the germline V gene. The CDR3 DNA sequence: TGCAGCGTTTCACCTGGGGAGATTGGGGAGGCCCAGTACTTC. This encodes CSVSPGEIGEAQYF. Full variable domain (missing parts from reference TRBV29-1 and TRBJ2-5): SAVISQKPSRDICQRGTSLTIQCQVDSQVTMMFWYRQQPGQSLTLIATANQGSEATYESGFVIDKFPISRPNLTFSTLTVSNMSPEDSSIYLCSVSPGEIGEAQYFGPGTRLLVL.

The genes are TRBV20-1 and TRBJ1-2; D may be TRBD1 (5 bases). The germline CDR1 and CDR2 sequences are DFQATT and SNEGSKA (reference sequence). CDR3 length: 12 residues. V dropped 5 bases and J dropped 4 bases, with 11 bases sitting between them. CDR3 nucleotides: TGCAGTGCTGCCGGGGCCTTCTATGGCTACACCTTC. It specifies CSAAGAFYGYTF.

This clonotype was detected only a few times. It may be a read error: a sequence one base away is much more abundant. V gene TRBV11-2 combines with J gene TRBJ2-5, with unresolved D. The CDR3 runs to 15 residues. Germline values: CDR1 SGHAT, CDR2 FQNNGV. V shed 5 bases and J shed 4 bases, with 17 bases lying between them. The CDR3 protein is CASSAQSRSGETQYF. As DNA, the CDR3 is TGTGCCAGCAGCGCACAATCTCGGTCGGGAGAGACCCAGTACTTC. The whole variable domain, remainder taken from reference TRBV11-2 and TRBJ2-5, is EAGVAQSPRYKIIEKRQSVAFWCNPISGHATLYWYQQILGQGPKLLIQFQNNGVVDDSQLPKDRFSAERLKGVDSTLKIQPAKLEDSAVYLCASSAQSRSGETQYFGPGTRLLVL.

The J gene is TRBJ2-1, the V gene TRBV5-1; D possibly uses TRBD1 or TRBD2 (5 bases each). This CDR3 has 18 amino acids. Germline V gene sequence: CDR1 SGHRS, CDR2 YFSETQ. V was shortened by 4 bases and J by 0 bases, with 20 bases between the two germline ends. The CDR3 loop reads CASSPGSGPMSSYNEQFF. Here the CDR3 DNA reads TGCGCCAGCAGCCCCGGTTCGGGGCCGATGAGCTCCTACAATGAGCAGTTCTTC.

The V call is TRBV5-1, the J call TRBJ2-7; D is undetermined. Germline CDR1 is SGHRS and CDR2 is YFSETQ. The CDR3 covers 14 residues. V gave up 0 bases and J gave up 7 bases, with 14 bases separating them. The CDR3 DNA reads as TGCGCCAGCAGCTTGGTAGGACGGTGGAAGGAGCAGTACTTC. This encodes CASSLVGRWKEQYF.

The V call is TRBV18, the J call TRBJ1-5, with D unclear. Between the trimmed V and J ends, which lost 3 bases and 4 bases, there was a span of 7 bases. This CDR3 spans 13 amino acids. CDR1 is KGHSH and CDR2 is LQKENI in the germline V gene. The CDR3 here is CASSPDENQPQHF. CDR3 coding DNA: TGTGCCAGCTCACCGGACGAGAATCAGCCCCAGCATTTT.

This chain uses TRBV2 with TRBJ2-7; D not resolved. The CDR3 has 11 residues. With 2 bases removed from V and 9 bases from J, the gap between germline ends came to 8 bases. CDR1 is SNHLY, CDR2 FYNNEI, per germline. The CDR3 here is CASSESQRQYF. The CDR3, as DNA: TGTGCCAGCAGTGAATCACAGCGGCAGTACTTC.

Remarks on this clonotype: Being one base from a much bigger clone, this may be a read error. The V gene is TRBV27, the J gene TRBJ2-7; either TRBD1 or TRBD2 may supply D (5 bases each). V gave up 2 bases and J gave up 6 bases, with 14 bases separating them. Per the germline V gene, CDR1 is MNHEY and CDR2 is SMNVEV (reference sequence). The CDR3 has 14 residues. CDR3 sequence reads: CASSLDQTGAEQYF. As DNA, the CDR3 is TGTGCCAGCAGTTTAGATCAGACCGGGGCCGAGCAGTACTTC.

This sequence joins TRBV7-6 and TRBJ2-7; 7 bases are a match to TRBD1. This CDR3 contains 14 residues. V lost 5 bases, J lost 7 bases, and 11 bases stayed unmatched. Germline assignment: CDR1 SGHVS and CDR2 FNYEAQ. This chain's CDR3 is CASSLRGTATEQYF. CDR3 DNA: TGTGCCAGCAGCCTCCGAGGGACAGCTACTGAGCAGTACTTC.

As DNA, the CDR3 is TGTGCCAGCAGTCTACAGGGACAGGGCATGAACGAGCAGTACTTC. Translation: CASSLQGQGMNEQYF. The rearrangement joins TRBV28 to TRBJ2-7, with 9 bases fitting TRBD1. CDR1 is MDHEN and CDR2 is SYDVKM in the germline V gene. The CDR3 contains 15 residues. With V trimmed by 5 bases and J by 5 bases, 10 bases remained unmatched.

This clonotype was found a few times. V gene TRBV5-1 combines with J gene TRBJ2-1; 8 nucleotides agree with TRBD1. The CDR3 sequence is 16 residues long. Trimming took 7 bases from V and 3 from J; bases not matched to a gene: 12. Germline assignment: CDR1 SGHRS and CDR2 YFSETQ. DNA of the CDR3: TGCGCCAGCGGCCCCATAGGACAGGGTTACTACAATGAGCAGTTCTTC. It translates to CASGPIGQGYYNEQFF.

DNA for the CDR3: TGCAGTGCTAGAATGACAGGGAGTACTTTCTTT. Its translation: CSARMTGSTFF. The genes are TRBV20-1 and TRBJ1-1, with TRBD1 matching 7 bases. Germline V lookup: CDR1 DFQATT, CDR2 SNEGSKA (reference sequence). Germline trimming cut 2 bases from V and 12 bases from J; bases unmatched to any gene: 6. This CDR3 has 11 amino acids.

This CDR3 reads CASSSSPSGSVQYF. CDR3 sequence (DNA): TGTGCCAGCAGTTCCTCGCCGAGCGGGAGCGTGCAGTATTTT. This rearrangement joins TRBV28 to TRBJ2-3; 8 bases fit TRBD2. This CDR3 region has 14 residues. Germline CDR1 and CDR2: MDHEN and SYDVKM. V lost 4 bases and J lost 11; bases outside the gene matches: 11.

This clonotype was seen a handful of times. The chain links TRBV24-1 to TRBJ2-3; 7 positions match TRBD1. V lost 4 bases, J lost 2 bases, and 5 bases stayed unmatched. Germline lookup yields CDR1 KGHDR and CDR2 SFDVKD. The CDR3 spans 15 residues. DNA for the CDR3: TGTGCCACCAGTGAGACGGACAGGATCACAGATACGCAGTATTTT. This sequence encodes CATSETDRITDTQYF.

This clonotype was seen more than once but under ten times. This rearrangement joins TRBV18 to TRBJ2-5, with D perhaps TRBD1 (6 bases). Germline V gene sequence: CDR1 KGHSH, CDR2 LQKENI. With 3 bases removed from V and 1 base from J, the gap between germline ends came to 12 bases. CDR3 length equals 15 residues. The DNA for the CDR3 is TGTGCCAGCTCACCGGAACAGGGAAGCCAAGAGACCCAGTACTTC. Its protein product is CASSPEQGSQETQYF.

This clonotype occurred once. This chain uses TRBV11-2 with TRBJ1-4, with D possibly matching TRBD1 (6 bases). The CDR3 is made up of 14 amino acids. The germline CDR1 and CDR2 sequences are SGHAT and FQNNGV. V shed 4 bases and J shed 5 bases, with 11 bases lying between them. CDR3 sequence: CASSWTDFNEKLFF. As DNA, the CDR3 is TGTGCCAGCAGCTGGACAGACTTCAATGAAAAACTGTTTTTT.

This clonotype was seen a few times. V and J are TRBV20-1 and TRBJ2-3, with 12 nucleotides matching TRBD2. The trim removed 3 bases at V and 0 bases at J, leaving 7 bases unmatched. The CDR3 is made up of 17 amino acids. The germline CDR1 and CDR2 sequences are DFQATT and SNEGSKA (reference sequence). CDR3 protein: CSASLTGTSGSTDTQYF. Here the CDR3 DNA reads TGCAGTGCTAGTCTGACCGGGACTAGCGGGAGCACAGATACGCAGTATTTT.

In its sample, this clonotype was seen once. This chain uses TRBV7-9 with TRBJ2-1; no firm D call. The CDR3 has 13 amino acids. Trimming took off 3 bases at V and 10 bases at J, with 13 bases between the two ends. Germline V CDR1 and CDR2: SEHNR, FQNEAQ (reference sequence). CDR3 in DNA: TGTGCCAGCAGCTTCGCAGAGACCTACGAGCAGTTCTTC. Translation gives CASSFAETYEQFF.